These 24 T cell receptor beta chains came from one sample sequenced in a study of T cells after yellow fever vaccination. Each CDR3 protein gets one entry after TCRdb re-called the 5' RACE reads with MiXCR. The table shows 300,000 or so distinct CDR3 sequences, with about 6.6% occurring only once. This specimen was PBMCs, taken roughly 47 days after the first yellow fever vaccination. The receptors were sampled from a man between 18 and 35 years old who received the YFV17D yellow fever vaccine.

The chain carries TRBV6-6 and TRBJ1-4; no clear D. This CDR3 comprises 11 residues. V was cut by 6 bases and J by 11 bases, with 10 bases left in between. CDR1 is MNHNY and CDR2 is SVGAGI in the germline V gene (reference sequence). CDR3 sequence: CASRLREKLFF. CDR3 coding DNA: TGTGCCAGCAGGCTCCGGGAGAAACTGTTTTTT.

At least ten counts were recorded for this clonotype. The rearrangement uses TRBV3-1 and TRBJ1-3, with TRBD1 matching over 8 bases. The V gene's germline CDR1 is LGHDT and CDR2 YNNKEL (reference sequence). This CDR3 region has 16 residues. The junction had 10 bases not matched to a gene; V was cut back by 5 bases and J by 4 bases. CDR3 amino acids: CASSVRTGYGGNTIYF. DNA of the CDR3: TGTGCCAGCAGCGTAAGGACAGGGTATGGAGGAAACACCATATATTTT. Combining the CDR3 with reference TRBV3-1 and TRBJ1-3 gives the whole variable domain DTAVSQTPKYLVTQMGNDKSIKCEQNLGHDTMYWYKQDSKKFLKIMFSYNNKELIINETVPNRFSPKSPDKAHLNLHINSLELGDSAVYFCASSVRTGYGGNTIYFGEGSWLTVV.

V is TRBV20-1 and J is TRBJ1-1, with 9 bases identical to TRBD1. Germline V gene sequence: CDR1 DFQATT, CDR2 SNEGSKA (reference sequence). The trim removed 8 bases at V and 6 bases at J, leaving 7 bases unmatched. The CDR3 runs to 12 residues. CDR3 nucleotides: TGCAGTATCCCGGGACAGGGCGCTGAAGCTTTCTTT. This gives the protein CSIPGQGAEAFF.

This clonotype has only a few counts. This rearrangement joins TRBV18 to TRBJ2-2; D remains ambiguous. The CDR3 is 16 residues long. From germline, CDR1 is KGHSH and CDR2 LQKENI. Trimming removed 6 bases from V and 4 bases from J, with 18 bases in between. This chain's CDR3 is CASSLGTGWSTGELFF. For the CDR3, the DNA is TGTGCCAGCTCCCTCGGCACTGGCTGGAGCACCGGGGAGCTGTTTTTT.

This clonotype has just a few counts. The J gene is TRBJ2-3, the V gene TRBV7-2; TRBD1 agrees at 8 bases. Per germline, CDR1 SGHTA and CDR2 FQGNSA. Germline trimming cut 1 base from V and 0 bases from J; bases unmatched to any gene: 3. CDR3 length: 16 residues. The CDR3 DNA reads TGTGCCAGCAGCTTAGTAGGGACAGGTAGCACAGATACGCAGTATTTT. The encoded protein is CASSLVGTGSTDTQYF.

This clonotype has only a few counts. The chain joins TRBV12-5 to TRBJ2-1; D gene uncertain. V dropped 3 bases and J dropped 8 bases, with 11 bases sitting between them. Germline loops: CDR1 LGHNT, CDR2 FRNRAP. This CDR3 has 13 amino acids. The CDR3 coding sequence is TGTGCTAGTGGTTTCGAGCCCTGGGATGAGCAGTTCTTC. Protein product: CASGFEPWDEQFF.

V is TRBV10-3 and J is TRBJ2-7, with TRBD2 as a possible D gene (5 bases). Trimming took off 0 bases at V and 5 bases at J, with 8 bases between the two ends. The CDR3 is made up of 13 amino acids. Germline CDR1 and CDR2: ENHRY and SYGVKD. The CDR3 spells CAISESGVDEQYF. The CDR3 bases are TGTGCCATCAGTGAGTCGGGAGTCGACGAGCAGTACTTC.

This clonotype was found many times. The rearrangement uses TRBV7-8 and TRBJ2-4; TRBD2 might be the D (7 bases). Trimming removed 1 base from V and 5 bases from J, with 12 bases in between. The CDR3 extends over 15 amino acids. Germline assignment: CDR1 SGHVS and CDR2 FQNEAQ. The CDR3 region is CASSLGGGLENIQYF. The CDR3 DNA reads as TGTGCCAGCAGCTTAGGGGGGGGCCTTGAAAACATTCAGTACTTC.

V is TRBV6-2 or TRBV6-3 and J is TRBJ2-3; 8 bases are shared with TRBD2. This CDR3 has 17 residues. The germline V gene has CDR1 MNHEY and CDR2 SVGEGT. The trim removed 0 bases at V and 2 bases at J, leaving 7 bases unmatched. The CDR3 nucleotides read TGTGCCAGCAGTTACTCCTCTGCGGGGGGAAACACAGATACGCAGTATTTT. Its translation: CASSYSSAGGNTDTQYF.

The CDR3 coding sequence is TGTGCCAGCAGCCCGGGAGAGGGAGGGAGGACCCAGTACTTC. Protein product: CASSPGEGGRTQYF. J is TRBJ2-5 and V is TRBV12-3 or TRBV12-4; 7 bases agree with TRBD2. The ends lost 6 bases at V and 7 bases at J; junction bases unmatched: 11. This CDR3 region has 14 residues.

A note on this clonotype: The CDR3 carries no conserved terminal phenylalanine or tryptophan, so it likely arises from a read error. The chain uses TRBV7-2 and TRBJ2-3; D is uncertain. V was clipped by 1 base and J by 5 bases, with 7 bases between them. The CDR3 loop spans 13 amino acids. Germline V lookup: CDR1 SGHTA, CDR2 FQGNSA. DNA of the CDR3: TGTGCCAGCAGCTTAGGAAACGGAGATACGCAGTATTTA. Protein product: CASSLGNGDTQYL.

This clonotype was found a few times. CDR3 region: CASSTTDGDTDTQYF. Written as DNA, the CDR3 is TGTGCCAGCAGCACGACGGACGGCGACACAGATACGCAGTATTTT. This chain uses TRBV7-3 with TRBJ2-3, with D uncertain. The CDR3 is made up of 15 amino acids. Trimming cost V 5 bases and J 2 bases, with 14 bases left between them. In germline, CDR1 is SGHTA, CDR2 FQGTGA.

Many counts were recorded for this clonotype. The V call is TRBV7-2, the J call TRBJ1-1, with D unclear. This CDR3 is 13 amino acids long. Looked up from germline, CDR1 is SGHTA and CDR2 is FQGNSA. The V gene lost 5 bases and the J gene lost 3 bases, with 10 bases spanning the gap. The CDR3 nucleotides read TGTGCCAGCAGCCCTGAGCGGGACACTGAAGCTTTCTTT. Protein product: CASSPERDTEAFF.

This clonotype was seen ten or more times. The chain has TRBV12-3 or TRBV12-4 and TRBJ2-7; D is perhaps TRBD1 or TRBD2 (5 bases each). V dropped 3 bases and J dropped 6 bases, with 15 bases sitting between them. The CDR3 runs 14 residues. The CDR3 region is CASSFGGRRSEQYF. CDR3 DNA: TGTGCCAGCAGTTTTGGGGGAAGGAGGTCCGAGCAGTACTTC.

The rearrangement links TRBV9 to TRBJ1-6; weak D call: TRBD1 (6 bases). Trimming shortened V by 0 bases and J by 7 bases, and 11 bases separated the two germline ends. This CDR3 has 15 amino acids. In germline, CDR1 is SGDLS, CDR2 YYNGEE. CDR3 DNA: TGTGCCAGCAGCGTAGTGGGGGCTTCGAATTCACCCCTCCACTTT. Its protein product is CASSVVGASNSPLHF.

This clonotype has a count of ten or more. The rearrangement links TRBV5-1 to TRBJ1-1; D is possibly TRBD1 (5 bases). With 5 bases removed from V and 7 bases from J, the gap between germline ends came to 9 bases. CDR1 is SGHRS, CDR2 YFSETQ, per germline. CDR3 length equals 11 residues. The CDR3 DNA is TGCGCCAGCAGTACGGGGGGTGAAGCTTTCTTT. Translation: CASSTGGEAFF.

This clonotype was recorded a few times. The chain is built from TRBV5-6 and TRBJ2-7, with TRBD1 identical over 7 bases. CDR1 and CDR2 (germline): SGHDT, YYEEEE. This CDR3 contains 13 residues. Losses at the gene ends were 8 bases for V and 7 bases for J; bases not matched to a gene: 12. DNA for the CDR3: TGTGCCAGTCCCGGACAGGCCTCCGGGGAGCAGTACGTC. Translating gives CASPGQASGEQYV.

This clonotype appeared a few times. V gene TRBV4-1 combines with J gene TRBJ2-5, with no clear D. The CDR3 sequence is 12 residues long. V lost 3 bases to trimming and J lost 3 bases, with 5 bases between them. The germline gives CDR1 MGHRA, CDR2 YSYEKL. As DNA, the CDR3 is TGCGCCAGCAGCCAGGATGAAGAGACCCAGTACTTC. Amino acids: CASSQDEETQYF.

This clonotype counts as medium-sized. The V call is TRBV25-1, the J call TRBJ2-1; D call uncertain. The V end lost 5 bases, the J end lost 3 bases, and 11 bases lay between the germline ends. The CDR3 is 14 residues long. Looked up from germline, CDR1 is MGHDK and CDR2 is SYGVNS. CDR3 coding DNA: TGTGCCAGCAGTCAGTCCGACTTCTACAATGAGCAGTTCTTC. It encodes CASSQSDFYNEQFF.

This clonotype was seen only a few times. The chain recombines TRBV27 with TRBJ2-6; 7 bases are a match to TRBD1. The CDR3 length is 15 residues. In germline, CDR1 is MNHEY, CDR2 SMNVEV (reference sequence). The V and J ends lost 6 bases and 3 bases, in that order; junction bases with no gene match: 5. CDR3 DNA sequence: TGTGCCAGCAGCTTTGGGACAGTTGGGGCCAACGTCCTGACTTTC. Its protein product is CASSFGTVGANVLTF.

This rearrangement joins TRBV4-2 to TRBJ2-5; D remains unclear. The CDR3 is 13 amino acids. CDR1 is LGHNA, CDR2 YNFKEQ, per germline. The ends were cut back, 4 bases at V and 5 bases at J, with 11 bases in the middle. The CDR3 DNA follows: TGTGCCAGCAGCCTTAACTTAGGGGAGACCCAGTACTTC. Translating gives CASSLNLGETQYF.

V is TRBV5-6 and J is TRBJ2-7; D may be TRBD1 or TRBD2 (5 bases each). V shed 3 bases and J shed 5 bases, with 18 bases lying between them. From germline, CDR1 is SGHDT and CDR2 YYEEEE. CDR3 length: 15 residues. In nucleotides, the CDR3 is TGTGCCAGCAGCTCGATTGCAGGGAGCGGCAACGAGCAGTACGTC. It yields the protein CASSSIAGSGNEQYV.

This clonotype was detected a few times. The chain uses TRBV4-1 and TRBJ2-1; 7 positions agree with TRBD2. V was pared by 0 bases and J by 7 bases, with 9 bases of the junction left unmatched. Germline-derived CDR1 and CDR2 are MGHRA and YSYEKL. The CDR3 runs 16 residues. CDR3 sequence: CASSQDWGRGRNEQFF. The CDR3 nucleotides read TGCGCCAGCAGCCAAGATTGGGGGAGGGGCCGAAATGAGCAGTTCTTC.

As to this clonotype: Possible read error: a much larger clone is one base away. This chain uses TRBV7-2 with TRBJ2-1; the match to TRBD2 covers 8 bases. Germline CDR1 and CDR2: SGHTA and FQGNSA. The CDR3 is made up of 16 amino acids. This CDR3 is CASSFETGGPWNERFF. The CDR3 nucleotides are TGTGCCAGCAGCTTCGAAACGGGGGGGCCTTGGAATGAGCGGTTCTTC.